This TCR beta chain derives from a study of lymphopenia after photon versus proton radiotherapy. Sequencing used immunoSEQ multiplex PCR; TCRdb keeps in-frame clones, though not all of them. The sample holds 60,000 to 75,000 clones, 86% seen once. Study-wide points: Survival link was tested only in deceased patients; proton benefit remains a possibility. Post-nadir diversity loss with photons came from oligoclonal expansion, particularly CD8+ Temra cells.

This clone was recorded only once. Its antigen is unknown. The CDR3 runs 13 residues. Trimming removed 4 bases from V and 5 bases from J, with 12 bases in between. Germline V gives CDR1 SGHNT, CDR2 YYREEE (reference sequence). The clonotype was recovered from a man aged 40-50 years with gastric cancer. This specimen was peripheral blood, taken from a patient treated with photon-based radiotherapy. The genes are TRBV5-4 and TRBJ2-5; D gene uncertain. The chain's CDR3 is CASSRVGRETQYF. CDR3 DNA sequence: TGTGCCAGCAGCCGGGTGGGCCGGGAGACCCAGTACTTC. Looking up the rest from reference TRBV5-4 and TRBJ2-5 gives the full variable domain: ETGVTQSPTHLIKTRGQQVTLRCSSQSGHNTVSWYQQALGQGPQFIFQYYREEENGRGNFPPRFSGLQFPNYSSELNVNALELDDSALYLCASSRVGRETQYFGPGTRLLVL.